This T cell receptor beta chain is drawn from a study of shared clonotypes between healthy human individuals. Naive CD8 cells, CD45RO-negative and positively selected for CCR7, excluded terminally differentiated effector memory CD45RA+ cells. Healthy HIV-negative adults without recent acute infections or vaccinations served as donors. With regard to this clone: Its antigen is undetermined.

General study results and limits: Naive subsets generally had larger estimated richness than memory subsets. What limited the represented genetic and exposure-history diversity was the small number of donors.

Here immunoSEQ multiplex PCR was the method, and the copy in TCRdb shows in-frame clones only, minus some. The sample has hundreds of thousands of clones, 95% to 96% seen once; the top ten hold 0.11%. Trimming took 0 bases from V and 2 from J, leaving 12 bases between them. This CDR3 is built from 16 residues. CDR1 and CDR2 from the germline V gene are SGDLS and YYNGEE. This TCR was recovered from a woman younger than 45 in good health. The sequenced sample consisted of naive CD8+ T cells sorted from blood. This chain joins TRBV9 and TRBJ1-3; D unresolved. Written as DNA, the CDR3 is TGTGCCAGCAGCGTAGATCTTCCGACCACTGGAAACACCATATATTTT. Protein product: CASSVDLPTTGNTIYF.